This T cell receptor beta chain was captured in a study of early T cells in non-severe SARS-CoV-2 infection. Study details: The authors sequenced bulk RNA from unsorted whole blood, leaving chains unpaired. Study results and caveats: The matching step, a VDJdb search, favored anti-spike CD8 responses and missed private and CD4 specificities.

The TCR library protocol attached unique molecular identifiers to the individual cDNA molecules. TCRdb re-called the 5' RACE reads through MiXCR, storing one row per CDR3 protein. Of nearly 60,000 distinct CDR3 sequences in the sample, about 13% were seen once. This clonotype was seen a few times. Its antigen is currently unknown. Input material: whole blood. This TCR was recovered from an adult who was a healthcare worker with PCR-confirmed SARS-CoV-2 infection or an uninfected control (not recorded which).

The CDR3 region has the DNA TGTGCCAGCAGCTTCGGACTAGTCTACAATGAGCAGTTCTTC. Translating it yields CASSFGLVYNEQFF. The chain employs TRBV7-9 and TRBJ2-1; TRBD2 matches 7 bases. CDR3 size: 14 residues. V shed 3 bases, J shed 3 bases, and the junction held 2 bases outside the gene matches. The V gene's germline CDR1 is SEHNR and CDR2 FQNEAQ (reference sequence).